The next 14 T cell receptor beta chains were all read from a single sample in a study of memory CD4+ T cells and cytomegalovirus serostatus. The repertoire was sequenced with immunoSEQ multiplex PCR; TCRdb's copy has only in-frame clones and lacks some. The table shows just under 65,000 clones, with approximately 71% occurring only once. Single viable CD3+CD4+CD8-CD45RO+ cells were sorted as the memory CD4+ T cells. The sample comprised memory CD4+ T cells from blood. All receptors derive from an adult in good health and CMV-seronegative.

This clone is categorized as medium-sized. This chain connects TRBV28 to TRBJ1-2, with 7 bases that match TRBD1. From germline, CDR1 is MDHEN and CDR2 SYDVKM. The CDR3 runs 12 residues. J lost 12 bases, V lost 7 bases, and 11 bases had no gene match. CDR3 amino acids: CASTRGTAGNTF. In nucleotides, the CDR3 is TGTGCCAGCACCAGGGGGACAGCTGGGAACACCTTC.

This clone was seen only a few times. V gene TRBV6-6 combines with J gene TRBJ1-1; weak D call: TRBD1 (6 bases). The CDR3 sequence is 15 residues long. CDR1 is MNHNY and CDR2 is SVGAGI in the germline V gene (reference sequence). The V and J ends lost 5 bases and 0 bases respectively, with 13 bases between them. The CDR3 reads CASSQSGTLNTEAFF. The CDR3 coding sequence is TGTGCCAGCAGTCAATCCGGGACACTGAACACTGAAGCTTTCTTT.

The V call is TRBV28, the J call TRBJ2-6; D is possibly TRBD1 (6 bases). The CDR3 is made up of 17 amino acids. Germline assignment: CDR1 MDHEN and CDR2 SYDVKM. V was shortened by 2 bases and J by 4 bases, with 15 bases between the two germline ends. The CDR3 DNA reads TGTGCCAGCAGTTTAAATGCTCAGGGGTCCGGGGCCAACGTCCTGACTTTC. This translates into CASSLNAQGSGANVLTF. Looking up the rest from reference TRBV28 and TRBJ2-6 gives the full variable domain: DVKVTQSSRYLVKRTGEKVFLECVQDMDHENMFWYRQDPGLGLRLIYFSYDVKMKEKGDIPEGYSVSREKKERFSLILESASTNQTSMYLCASSLNAQGSGANVLTFGAGSRLTVL.

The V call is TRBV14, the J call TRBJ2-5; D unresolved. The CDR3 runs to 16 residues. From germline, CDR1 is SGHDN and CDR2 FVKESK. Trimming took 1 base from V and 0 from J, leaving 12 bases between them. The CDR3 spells CASSQGASSDQETQYF. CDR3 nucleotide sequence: TGTGCCAGCAGCCAAGGGGCTAGTTCTGACCAAGAGACCCAGTACTTC.

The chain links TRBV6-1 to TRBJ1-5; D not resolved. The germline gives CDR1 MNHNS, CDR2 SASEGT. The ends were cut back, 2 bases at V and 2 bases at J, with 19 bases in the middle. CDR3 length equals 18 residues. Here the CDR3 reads CASSERGSKFPGNQPQHF. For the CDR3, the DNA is TGTGCCAGCAGTGAACGAGGGTCGAAGTTCCCTGGCAATCAGCCCCAGCATTTT.

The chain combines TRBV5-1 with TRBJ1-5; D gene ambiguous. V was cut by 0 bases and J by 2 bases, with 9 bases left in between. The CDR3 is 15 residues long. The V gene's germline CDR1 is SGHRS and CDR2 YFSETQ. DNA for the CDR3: TGCGCCAGCAGCTTGGCTGGGAATGGCAATCAGCCCCAGCATTTT. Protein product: CASSLAGNGNQPQHF. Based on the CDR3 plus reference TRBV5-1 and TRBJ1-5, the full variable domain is KAGVTQTPRYLIKTRGQQVTLSCSPISGHRSVSWYQQTPGQGLQFLFEYFSETQRNKGNFPGRFSGRQFSNSRSEMNVSTLELGDSALYLCASSLAGNGNQPQHFGDGTRLSIL.

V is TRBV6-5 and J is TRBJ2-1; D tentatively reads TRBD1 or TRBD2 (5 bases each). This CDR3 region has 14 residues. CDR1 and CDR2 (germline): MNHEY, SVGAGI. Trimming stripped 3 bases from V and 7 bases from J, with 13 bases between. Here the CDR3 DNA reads TGTGCCAGCAGTTATAAGGGGACCGGGAATGAGCAGTTCTTC. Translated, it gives CASSYKGTGNEQFF.

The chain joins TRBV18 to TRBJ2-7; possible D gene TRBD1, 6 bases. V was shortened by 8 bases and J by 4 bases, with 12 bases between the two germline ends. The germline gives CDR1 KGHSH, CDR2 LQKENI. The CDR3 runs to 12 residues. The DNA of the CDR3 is TGTGCCAGCACCGAACAGGGTTACGAGCAGTACTTC. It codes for CASTEQGYEQYF.

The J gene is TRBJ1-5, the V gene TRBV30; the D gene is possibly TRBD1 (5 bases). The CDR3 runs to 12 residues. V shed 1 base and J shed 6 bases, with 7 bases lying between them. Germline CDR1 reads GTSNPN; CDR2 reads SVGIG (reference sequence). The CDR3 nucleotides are TGTGCCTGGAGTGCTGGGGGTCAGCCCCAGCATTTT. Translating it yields CAWSAGGQPQHF.

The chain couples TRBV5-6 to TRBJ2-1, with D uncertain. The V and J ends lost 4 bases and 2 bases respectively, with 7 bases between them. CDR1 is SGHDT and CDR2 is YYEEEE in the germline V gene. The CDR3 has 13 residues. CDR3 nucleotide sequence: TGTGCCAGCAGCGTAGATGCCTACAATGAGCAGTTCTTC. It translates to CASSVDAYNEQFF.

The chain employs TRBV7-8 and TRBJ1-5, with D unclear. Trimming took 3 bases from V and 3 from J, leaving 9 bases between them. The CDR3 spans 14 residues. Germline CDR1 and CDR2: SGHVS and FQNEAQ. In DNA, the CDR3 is TGTGCCAGCAGCTTGGGAGTTGCCAATCAGCCCCAGCATTTT. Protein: CASSLGVANQPQHF. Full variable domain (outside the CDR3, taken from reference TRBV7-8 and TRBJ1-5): GAGVSQSPRYKVAKRGQDVALRCDPISGHVSLFWYQQALGQGPEFLTYFQNEAQLDKSGLPSDRFFAERPEGSVSTLKIQRTQQEDSAVYLCASSLGVANQPQHFGDGTRLSIL.

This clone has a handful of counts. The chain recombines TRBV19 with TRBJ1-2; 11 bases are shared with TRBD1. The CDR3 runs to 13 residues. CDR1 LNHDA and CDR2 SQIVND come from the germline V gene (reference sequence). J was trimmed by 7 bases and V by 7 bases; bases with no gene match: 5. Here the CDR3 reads CASTRTGGGGYTF. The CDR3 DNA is TGTGCCAGTACCCGGACAGGGGGCGGTGGCTACACCTTC.

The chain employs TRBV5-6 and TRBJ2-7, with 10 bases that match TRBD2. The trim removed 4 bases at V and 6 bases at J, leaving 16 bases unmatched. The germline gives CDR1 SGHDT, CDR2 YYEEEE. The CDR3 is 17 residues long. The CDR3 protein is CASSLDGAGGPSAEQYF. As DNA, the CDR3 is TGTGCCAGCAGCCTGGATGGAGCGGGAGGGCCCTCAGCCGAGCAGTACTTC.

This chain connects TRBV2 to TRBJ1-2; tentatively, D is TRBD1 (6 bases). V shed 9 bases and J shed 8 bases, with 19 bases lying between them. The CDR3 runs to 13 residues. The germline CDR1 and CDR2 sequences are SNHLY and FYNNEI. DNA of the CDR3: TGTGCCAGTGTAACGCAGGGGACTAAGGGCTACACCTTC. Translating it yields CASVTQGTKGYTF.